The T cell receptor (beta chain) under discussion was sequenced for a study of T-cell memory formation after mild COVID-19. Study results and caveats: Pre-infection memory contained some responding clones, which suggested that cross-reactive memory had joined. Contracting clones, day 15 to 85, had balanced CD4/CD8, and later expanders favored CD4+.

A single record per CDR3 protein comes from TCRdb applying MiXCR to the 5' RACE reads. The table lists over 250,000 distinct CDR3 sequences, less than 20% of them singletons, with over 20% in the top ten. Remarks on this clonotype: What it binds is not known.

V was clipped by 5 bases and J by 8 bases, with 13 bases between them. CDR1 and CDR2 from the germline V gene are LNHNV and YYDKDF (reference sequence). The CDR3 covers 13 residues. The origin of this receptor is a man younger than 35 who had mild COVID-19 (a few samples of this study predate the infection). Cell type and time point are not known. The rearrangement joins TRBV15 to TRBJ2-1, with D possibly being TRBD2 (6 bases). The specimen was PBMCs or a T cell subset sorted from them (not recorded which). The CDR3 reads CATSPPRGYEQFF. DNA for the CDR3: TGTGCCACCAGCCCCCCGCGGGGATATGAGCAGTTCTTC.